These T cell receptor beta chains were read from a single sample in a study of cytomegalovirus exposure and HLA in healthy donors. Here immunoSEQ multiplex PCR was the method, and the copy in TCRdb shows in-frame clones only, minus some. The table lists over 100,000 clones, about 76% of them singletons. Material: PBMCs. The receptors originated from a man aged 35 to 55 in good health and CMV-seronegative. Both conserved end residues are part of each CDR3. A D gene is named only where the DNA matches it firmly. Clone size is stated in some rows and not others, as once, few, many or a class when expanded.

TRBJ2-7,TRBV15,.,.,CATSVGGDSYEQYF
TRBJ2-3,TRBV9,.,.,CASSLSQTVTDTQYF
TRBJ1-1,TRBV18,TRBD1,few,CASSPQDRGEAFF
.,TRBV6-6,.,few,CASSYSLQSSYEQYF
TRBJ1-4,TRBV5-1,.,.,CASSTGPRRRKLFF
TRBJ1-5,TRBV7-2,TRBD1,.,CASSREGQGDQPQHF
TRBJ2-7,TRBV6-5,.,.,CASSRFGQPYEQYF
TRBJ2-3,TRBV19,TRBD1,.,CASSSRDRSTDTQYF
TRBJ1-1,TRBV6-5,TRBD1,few,CASSYSNLVRQGAFF
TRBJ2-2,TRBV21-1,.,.,CASSKGDRGPNTGELFF
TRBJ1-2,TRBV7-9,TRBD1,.,CASSLVYGDSDFNYGYTF
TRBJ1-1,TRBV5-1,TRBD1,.,CASSDGQGGTEAFF